The present entry profiles one TCR beta chain with its context. Its antigen is not known. Per the study methods: Filtering differed since immunoSEQ provided only junctions, with no quality scores. Clones were read by immunoSEQ multiplex PCR, and TCRdb kept only the in-frame ones, dropping some. Clone size and the V and J calls come from that table; the DNA yielded D and trimming. The sample lists over a million clones, approximately 80% occurring once. This record belongs to a study of shared clonotypes between healthy human individuals. Study results and limitations: Clonotype sharing among donors was expected to depend on sequencing depth.

The study drew its donors from healthy HIV-negative adults without recent acute infections or vaccinations. In the CD4+ fraction, cells were divided into CD45RA+ naive and CD45RA-negative memory subsets. The receptor comes from a man between 18 and 35 years old in good health. Some clones in this sample may be carry-over from other donors' samples. The sequenced sample consisted of memory CD4+ T cells from PBMCs. Subset reported: CD45RA-negative fraction.

CDR3 sequence: CASSLRAGNYGYTF. As DNA, the CDR3 is TGTGCCAGCAGTTTACGGGCGGGTAACTATGGCTACACCTTC. The chain is built from TRBV28 and TRBJ1-2; the D is unclear. The CDR3 runs to 14 residues. Between the trimmed V and J ends, which lost 2 bases and 1 base, there was a span of 8 bases. The V gene's germline CDR1 is MDHEN and CDR2 SYDVKM.